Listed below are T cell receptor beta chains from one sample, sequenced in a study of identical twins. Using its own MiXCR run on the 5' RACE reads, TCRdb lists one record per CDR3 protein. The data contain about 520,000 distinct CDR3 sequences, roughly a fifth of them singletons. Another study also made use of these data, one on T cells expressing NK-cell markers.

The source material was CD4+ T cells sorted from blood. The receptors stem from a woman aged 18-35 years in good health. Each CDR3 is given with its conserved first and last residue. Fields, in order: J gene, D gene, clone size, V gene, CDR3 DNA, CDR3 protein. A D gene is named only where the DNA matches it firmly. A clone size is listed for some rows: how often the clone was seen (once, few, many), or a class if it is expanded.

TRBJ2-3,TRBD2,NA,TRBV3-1,TGTGCCAGCAGCCGAAACCTAGCGGGGGTTCGCACAGATACGCAGTATTTT,CASSRNLAGVRTDTQYF
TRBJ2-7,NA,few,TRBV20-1,TGCAGTGCCGGCAGACAGTACGAGCAGTACTTC,CSAGRQYEQYF
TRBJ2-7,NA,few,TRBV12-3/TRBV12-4,TGTGCCAGCACCCTACCGGGTCCTAGGGTCTACGAGCAGTACTTC,CASTLPGPRVYEQYF
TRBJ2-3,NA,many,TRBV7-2,TGTGCCAGCAGCTTAGTCGGCTACACAGATACGCAGTATTTT,CASSLVGYTDTQYF
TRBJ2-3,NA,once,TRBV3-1,TGTGCCAGCAGCCCCCGCGAGGGGCAGTATTTT,CASSPREGQYF
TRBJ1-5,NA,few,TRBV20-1,TGCAGTGCTAGTGCTGGAAATCAGCCCCAGCATTTT,CSASAGNQPQHF
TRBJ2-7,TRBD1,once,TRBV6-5,TGTGCCAGCAGTTCAACAGGGGTTATCTACGAGCAGTACTTC,CASSSTGVIYEQYF
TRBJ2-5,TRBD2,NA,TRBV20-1,TGCAGTGCTAGAAGCAGCGGGAGGCCTCAAGAGACCCAGTACTTC,CSARSSGRPQETQYF
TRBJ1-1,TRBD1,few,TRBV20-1,TGCAGTGCTGGTACAGGGGGCACTGAAGCTTTCTTT,CSAGTGGTEAFF
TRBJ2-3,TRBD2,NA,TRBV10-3,TGTGCCATCAGTGAAGGTAGCGGGAGTCCAGATACGCAGTATTTT,CAISEGSGSPDTQYF